Listed below are T cell receptor beta chains from one sample, sequenced in a study of cytomegalovirus exposure and HLA in healthy donors. Generated by immunoSEQ multiplex PCR, the TCRdb table keeps only in-frame clones and is missing some. The repertoire includes under 200,000 clones, 70% to 90% of them detected once, and roughly 8.8% sits in the top ten. Sequencing was performed on PBMCs. These receptors were taken from a man aged 18-30 years in good health and CMV-seropositive. The CDR3 runs from the conserved cysteine through the conserved F or W. A D gene is named only where the DNA matches it firmly. Where a row states a size, it is once, few, many or the class of an expanded clone; other rows omit it.

d_call: -; clone_size: once; v_call: TRBV10-2; j_call: TRBJ2-7; cdr3_aa: CASSEITYEQYF; cdr3_nt: TGCGCCAGCAGTGAGATAACCTACGAGCAGTACTTC
d_call: TRBD2; clone_size: -; v_call: TRBV11-3; j_call: TRBJ2-1; cdr3_aa: CASSLEASGGPTEQFF; cdr3_nt: TGTGCCAGCAGCTTAGAGGCTAGCGGGGGGCCAACAGAGCAGTTCTTC
d_call: TRBD1; clone_size: -; v_call: TRBV4-1; j_call: TRBJ2-7; cdr3_aa: CASSQSDRSYEQYF; cdr3_nt: TGCGCCAGCAGCCAATCGGACAGGTCCTACGAGCAGTACTTC
d_call: -; clone_size: -; v_call: TRBV19; j_call: TRBJ2-5; cdr3_aa: CASSIVPGETQYF; cdr3_nt: TGTGCCAGTAGTATAGTACCAGGGGAGACCCAGTACTTC
d_call: TRBD1; clone_size: -; v_call: TRBV7-9; j_call: TRBJ2-7; cdr3_aa: CASRTGGQPYEQYF; cdr3_nt: TGTGCCAGCAGGACAGGGGGCCAGCCATACGAGCAGTACTTC
d_call: -; clone_size: -; v_call: TRBV5-1; j_call: TRBJ2-7; cdr3_aa: CASSEVSSYEQYF; cdr3_nt: TGCGCCAGCAGTGAGGTGAGCTCCTACGAGCAGTACTTC
d_call: TRBD1; clone_size: -; v_call: TRBV29-1; j_call: TRBJ2-1; cdr3_aa: CSETTGVLTNEQFF; cdr3_nt: TGCAGCGAAACGACAGGGGTTTTAACAAATGAGCAGTTCTTC
d_call: TRBD2; clone_size: once; v_call: TRBV5-1; j_call: TRBJ2-7; cdr3_aa: CASSSSGGEYGQYF; cdr3_nt: TGCGCCAGCAGCTCTAGCGGGGGGGAATACGGGCAGTACTTC
d_call: TRBD2; clone_size: -; v_call: TRBV5-4; j_call: TRBJ2-3; cdr3_aa: CASSLSGLEDTQYF; cdr3_nt: TGTGCCAGCAGCTTGTCAGGACTAGAAGATACGCAGTATTTT
d_call: -; clone_size: -; v_call: TRBV27; j_call: TRBJ1-4; cdr3_aa: CASSPDLGTNEKLFF; cdr3_nt: TGTGCCAGCAGTCCTGACCTCGGGACTAATGAAAAACTGTTTTTT
d_call: TRBD1; clone_size: -; v_call: TRBV6-6; j_call: TRBJ1-2; cdr3_aa: CASSYQGDPADYGYTF; cdr3_nt: TGTGCCAGCAGTTACCAGGGGGACCCTGCCGACTATGGCTACACCTTC
d_call: -; clone_size: -; v_call: TRBV27; j_call: TRBJ1-1; cdr3_aa: CASSFLTAAGPTEAFF; cdr3_nt: TGTGCCAGCAGTTTCCTGACCGCTGCGGGGCCTACTGAAGCTTTCTTT
d_call: -; clone_size: -; v_call: TRBV18; j_call: TRBJ2-7; cdr3_aa: CASSYTGTPLSYEQYF; cdr3_nt: TGTGCCAGCTCATATACCGGGACACCGCTATCCTACGAGCAGTACTTC
d_call: TRBD2; clone_size: -; v_call: TRBV9; j_call: TRBJ2-5; cdr3_aa: CASSVAGGTQETQYF; cdr3_nt: TGTGCCAGCAGCGTGGCGGGGGGCACCCAAGAGACCCAGTACTTC
d_call: -; clone_size: once; v_call: TRBV5-1; j_call: TRBJ1-2; cdr3_aa: CASSLETGTLYGYTF; cdr3_nt: TGCGCCAGCAGCTTGGAAACTGGGACACTCTATGGCTACACCTTC
d_call: -; clone_size: -; v_call: TRBV6-5; j_call: TRBJ1-1; cdr3_aa: CASFPPGNTEAFF; cdr3_nt: TGTGCCTCCTTCCCCCCAGGGAACACTGAAGCTTTCTTT
d_call: -; clone_size: -; v_call: TRBV2; j_call: TRBJ2-7; cdr3_aa: CASRWGAYEQYF; cdr3_nt: TGTGCCAGCAGATGGGGGGCCTACGAGCAGTACTTC
d_call: TRBD1; clone_size: few; v_call: TRBV7-2; j_call: TRBJ2-7; cdr3_aa: CASSHLTGGADYEQYF; cdr3_nt: TGTGCCAGCAGTCACCTCACAGGGGGAGCGGACTACGAGCAGTACTTC
d_call: TRBD2; clone_size: -; v_call: TRBV5-6; j_call: TRBJ2-5; cdr3_aa: CASSWGLAGIRKETQYF; cdr3_nt: TGTGCCAGCAGTTGGGGGCTAGCGGGGATACGTAAAGAGACCCAGTACTTC
d_call: TRBD1; clone_size: -; v_call: TRBV18; j_call: TRBJ2-5; cdr3_aa: CASIPRTGGQETQYF; cdr3_nt: TGTGCCAGCATACCAAGGACAGGGGGACAAGAGACCCAGTACTTC
d_call: -; clone_size: -; v_call: TRBV7-2; j_call: TRBJ1-2; cdr3_aa: CASSWDNGYGYTF; cdr3_nt: TGTGCCAGCAGCTGGGACAACGGATATGGCTACACCTTC
d_call: TRBD1; clone_size: -; v_call: TRBV18; j_call: TRBJ1-3; cdr3_aa: CASSPSGQTTAIYF; cdr3_nt: TGTGCCAGCTCACCTTCGGGACAGACAACGGCCATATATTTT
d_call: -; clone_size: -; v_call: TRBV10-1; j_call: TRBJ1-3; cdr3_aa: CASSHNWTSSSGNTIYF; cdr3_nt: TGCGCCAGCAGCCACAATTGGACTTCCAGCTCTGGAAACACCATATATTTT
d_call: TRBD2; clone_size: -; v_call: TRBV7-9; j_call: TRBJ2-1; cdr3_aa: CASSHPVVAGVDNEQFF; cdr3_nt: TGTGCCAGCAGCCACCCCGTTGTAGCGGGGGTTGACAATGAGCAGTTCTTC
d_call: -; clone_size: few; v_call: TRBV4-3; j_call: TRBJ1-2; cdr3_aa: CASSTERSLGGYTF; cdr3_nt: TGCGCCAGCAGCACCGAGCGGTCTCTGGGGGGCTACACCTTC
d_call: -; clone_size: once; v_call: TRBV7-2; j_call: TRBJ2-5; cdr3_aa: CASATGNLETQYF; cdr3_nt: TGTGCCAGTGCCACAGGGAACTTAGAGACCCAGTACTTC